These T cell receptor beta chains were read from a single sample in a study of Graves' ophthalmopathy and Graves' hyperthyroidism. A single record per CDR3 protein comes from TCRdb applying MiXCR to the multiplex PCR reads. The top ten hold about 9.4% of the sample, which has about 480,000 distinct CDR3 sequences, approximately 15% seen once. Specimen: blood. All receptors derive from a woman in her 30s with Graves' ophthalmopathy. The CDR3 runs from the conserved cysteine through the conserved F or W. The D gene is left open where the match is weak. Clone size is stated in some rows and not others, as once, few, many or a class when expanded.

D gene,clone size,J gene,V gene,CDR3 DNA,CDR3 protein
TRBD1,few,TRBJ1-5,TRBV28,TGTGCCAGCAGTTTAAGGACAGGGGGACTGTGGAATCAGCCCCAGCATTTT,CASSLRTGGLWNQPQHF
.,many,TRBJ2-7,TRBV5-1,TGCGCCAGCAGCTTGGAGGGCATTGACTACGAGCAGTACTTC,CASSLEGIDYEQYF
.,many,TRBJ2-7,TRBV5-1,TGCGCCAGCAGCTTGGGACAGGGACTCTACGAGCAGTACTTC,CASSLGQGLYEQYF
.,many,TRBJ2-7,TRBV4-1,TGCGCCAGCAGCCCTATCCCACTAGCCTACGAGCAGTACTTC,CASSPIPLAYEQYF
.,few,TRBJ1-1,TRBV6-5,TGTGCCAGCAGTTACTTAGAAACAGGGCGAGAAGCTTTCTTT,CASSYLETGREAFF
TRBD2,.,TRBJ2-7,TRBV19,TGTGCCAGTAGTGTTACTAGCGGGGACTACGAGCAGTACTTC,CASSVTSGDYEQYF
TRBD1,many,TRBJ1-2,TRBV7-3,TGTGCCAGGGGACAGGGTGGGTTGGACTATGGCTACACCTTC,CARGQGGLDYGYTF
.,many,TRBJ1-1,TRBV4-2,TGTGCCAGCAGCCCTTCTCGGCAGGGGTACACTGAAGCTTTCTTT,CASSPSRQGYTEAFF
TRBD2,once,TRBJ2-7,TRBV12-3/TRBV12-4,TGTGCCAGCAGTTTTTCGGGGGGAAGTCACGAGCAGTACTTC,CASSFSGGSHEQYF
TRBD2,many,TRBJ2-7,TRBV2,TGTGCCAGCCTTAGCGGGATGGGTGACTACGAGCAGTACTTC,CASLSGMGDYEQYF
.,few,TRBJ2-4,TRBV20-1,TGCAGTGCGGGTAGACGCTCGGAACAAAACATTCAGTACTTC,CSAGRRSEQNIQYF
.,many,TRBJ2-2,TRBV20-1,TGCAGTGTAGGTGGGACGAACACCGGGGAGCTGTTTTTT,CSVGGTNTGELFF
TRBD1,few,TRBJ2-5,TRBV3-1,TGTGCCAGCAGCCCTTACTCCGGGACAGAGGAAGAGACCCAGTACTTC,CASSPYSGTEEETQYF
TRBD2,many,TRBJ2-5,TRBV27,TGTGCCAGCAGTCCAGGGACTAGCGGGAGGGAGACCCAGTACTTC,CASSPGTSGRETQYF
.,many,TRBJ2-5,TRBV6-1,TGTGCCAGCAGCCGGGGGCCCCGGTTGGAGACCCAGTACTTC,CASSRGPRLETQYF
TRBD2,few,TRBJ2-7,TRBV30,TGTGCCTGGAGGACTGGGCCACGGGGAGGGTACGAGCAGTACTTC,CAWRTGPRGGYEQYF
.,many,TRBJ1-6,TRBV12-3/TRBV12-4,TGTGCCAGCAGCTTTAATTCACCCCTCCACTTT,CASSFNSPLHF
TRBD2,many,TRBJ2-3,TRBV2,TGTGCCAGCAGTGAAGCGGCTAGCGGGAGGGCCCGGCGTTCGCAGTATTTT,CASSEAASGRARRSQYF
TRBD1,many,TRBJ1-1,TRBV6-1,TGTGCCAGCAGTGTAGGACAGGGATTGAACACTGAAGCTTTCTTT,CASSVGQGLNTEAFF
.,many,TRBJ1-3,TRBV19,TGTGCCAGTAGTACTCCGGGGCGGCACTCTGGAAACACCATATATTTT,CASSTPGRHSGNTIYF
TRBD1,few,TRBJ2-7,TRBV27,TGTGCCAGCAGCTATAGAACCGGGACAGGGGGCGGCGAGCAGTACTTC,CASSYRTGTGGGEQYF
TRBD1,.,TRBJ1-5,TRBV15,TGTGCCACCAGCAGAGATAGTTACGGGACAGGGTGGCAGCCCCAGCATTTT,CATSRDSYGTGWQPQHF
.,.,TRBJ1-1,TRBV28,TGTGCCAGCAGGAGACAGCCGAGTGGAGGCACTGAAGCTTTCTTT,CASRRQPSGGTEAFF
.,many,TRBJ1-5,TRBV5-1,TGCGCCAGCAGCTTGGACGGGGTCTACAATCAGCCCCAGCATTTT,CASSLDGVYNQPQHF
TRBD1,many,TRBJ2-7,TRBV20-1,TGCAGTGCTACCCCCGGGACAGGGGGGTCCTACGAGCAGTACTTC,CSATPGTGGSYEQYF
.,many,TRBJ1-2,TRBV2,TGTGCCAGCAGTGTAGGGGGGCTTGGCTACACCTTC,CASSVGGLGYTF
TRBD1,many,TRBJ1-1,TRBV11-2,TGTGCCAGCAGCTTCCATAGTGGGACAGGGCAGAACACTGAAGCTTTCTTT,CASSFHSGTGQNTEAFF
.,many,TRBJ1-5,TRBV7-2,TGTGCCAGCAGCTTAGTCGTTTCACCCGATCAGCCCCAGCATTTT,CASSLVVSPDQPQHF
.,few,TRBJ2-2,TRBV12-3/TRBV12-4,TGTACAGGGGGGGCCGGCACCGGGGAGCTGTTTTTT,CTGGAGTGELFF
.,many,TRBJ2-3,TRBV12-3/TRBV12-4,TGTGCCAGCAGTTTATTCGCGGATACGCAGTATTTT,CASSLFADTQYF
.,many,TRBJ2-7,TRBV7-9,TGTGCCAGCAGCTTAGACAGGTCCCCAACCTACGAGCAGTACTTC,CASSLDRSPTYEQYF
.,once,TRBJ2-5,TRBV20-1,TGCAGTGCCCCAAGTGAGAGGGAGCCGTACCAAGAGACCCAGTACTTC,CSAPSEREPYQETQYF
.,few,TRBJ2-7,TRBV20-1,TGCAGTGCTGCACAGTATGACACGGAGCAGTACTTC,CSAAQYDTEQYF
.,.,TRBJ2-5,TRBV12-3/TRBV12-4,TGTGCCAGCAGTTTAACGGGGGGCCTGGAGACCCAGTACTTC,CASSLTGGLETQYF
.,many,TRBJ1-1,TRBV4-1,TGCGCCAGCAGCCATCCCCTCTATCGGGCCGGACCGAACACTGAAGCTTTCTTT,CASSHPLYRAGPNTEAFF
.,many,TRBJ1-2,TRBV6-1,TGTGCCAGCCGACCCGGGACACCCTATGGCTACACCTTC,CASRPGTPYGYTF
.,many,TRBJ2-7,TRBV4-1,TGCGCCAGCAGCGAACAAACTCCCAGCTCCTACGAGCAGTACTTC,CASSEQTPSSYEQYF
.,.,TRBJ2-2,TRBV30,TGTGCCTGGAGCCGACTCAAAAGGGACACCGGGGAGCTGTTTTTT,CAWSRLKRDTGELFF
.,few,TRBJ1-2,TRBV5-6,TGTGCCAGCAGCTTGTACGGGTCGGGCTACACCTTC,CASSLYGSGYTF
.,many,TRBJ2-5,TRBV9,TGTGCCAGCAGCGGTGTTGGGAGGCAAGAGACCCAGTACTTC,CASSGVGRQETQYF
.,many,TRBJ1-2,TRBV7-9,TGTGCCAGCAGCTTAATAAGGGATGATGGCTACACCTTC,CASSLIRDDGYTF
.,many,TRBJ1-2,TRBV20-1,TGCAGTGCTAGCACAGGCACTAACTATGGCTACACCTTC,CSASTGTNYGYTF